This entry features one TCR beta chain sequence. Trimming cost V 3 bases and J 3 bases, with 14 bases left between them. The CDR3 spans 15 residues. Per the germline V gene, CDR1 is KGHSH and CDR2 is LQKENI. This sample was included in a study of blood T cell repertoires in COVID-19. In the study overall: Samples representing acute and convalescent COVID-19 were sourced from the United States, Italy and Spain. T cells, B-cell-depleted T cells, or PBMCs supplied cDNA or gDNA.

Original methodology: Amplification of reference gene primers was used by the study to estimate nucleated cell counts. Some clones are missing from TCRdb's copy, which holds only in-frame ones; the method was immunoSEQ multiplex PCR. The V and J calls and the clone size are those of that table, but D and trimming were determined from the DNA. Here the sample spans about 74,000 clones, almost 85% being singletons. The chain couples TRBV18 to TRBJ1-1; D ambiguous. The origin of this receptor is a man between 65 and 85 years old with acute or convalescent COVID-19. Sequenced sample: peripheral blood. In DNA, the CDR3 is TGTGCCAGCTCACCGTCGCAGCCGGGAGACACTGAAGCTTTCTTT. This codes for CASSPSQPGDTEAFF.